A single sample gave rise to the 8 T cell receptor beta chains below, sequenced in a study of blood T cell repertoires in COVID-19. Clones were sequenced by immunoSEQ multiplex PCR, and TCRdb holds only the in-frame ones, with some missing. Of 200,000 to 250,000 clones detected, roughly 80% appear once; the ten largest clones hold 20%. Sequencing used peripheral blood. These receptors came from a man under 40 with active or convalescent COVID-19.

V gene TRBV30 combines with J gene TRBJ2-3, with 13 bases lining up with TRBD2. Germline lookup yields CDR1 GTSNPN and CDR2 SVGIG (reference sequence). The CDR3 is made up of 15 amino acids. V lost 2 bases to trimming and J lost 4 bases; unmatched junction nucleotides: 3. CDR3 in DNA: TGTGCCTGGAGTATACTAGCGGGGGGGTCAGATACGCAGTATTTT. Its translation: CAWSILAGGSDTQYF.

In its sample, this clone was seen once. The CDR3 here is CASSPPGTSGVIETQYF. CDR3 sequence (DNA): TGTGCCAGCTCACCACCCGGGACTAGCGGGGTCATTGAGACCCAGTACTTC. The chain recombines TRBV18 with TRBJ2-5, with 13 bases that match TRBD2. Germline lookup yields CDR1 KGHSH and CDR2 LQKENI. The CDR3 is 17 amino acids. V lost 0 bases to trimming and J lost 5 bases; unmatched junction nucleotides: 6. Drawing the rest from reference TRBV18 and TRBJ2-5, the complete variable domain is NAGVMQNPRHLVRRRGQEARLRCSPMKGHSHVYWYRQLPEEGLKFMVYLQKENIIDESGMPKERFSAEFPKEGPSILRIQQVVRGDSAAYFCASSPPGTSGVIETQYFGPGTRLLVL.

The V gene is TRBV19, the J gene TRBJ2-1; D gene unclear. CDR1 and CDR2 from the germline V gene are LNHDA and SQIVND (reference sequence). The CDR3 sequence is 15 residues long. With 3 bases removed from V and 0 bases from J, the gap between germline ends came to 9 bases. The CDR3 DNA sequence: TGTGCCAGTAGTATCTACGATAGCTCCTACAATGAGCAGTTCTTC. It codes for CASSIYDSSYNEQFF. The variable domain in full, with the rest retrieved from reference TRBV19 and TRBJ2-1, is DGGITQSPKYLFRKEGQNVTLSCEQNLNHDAMYWYRQDPGQGLRLIYYSQIVNDFQKGDIAEGYSVSREKKESFPLTVTSAQKNPTAFYLCASSIYDSSYNEQFFGPGTRLTVL.

The rearrangement joins TRBV3-1 (or the pseudogene TRBV3-2) to TRBJ2-2; 7 bases map to TRBD2. CDR1 is LGHDT and CDR2 is YNNKEL in the germline V gene (reference sequence). The CDR3 totals 19 residues. J gave up 6 bases and V 0 bases, and 16 bases lay outside the gene matches. CDR3 sequence: CASSQDCALAGALAGELFF. The CDR3 nucleotides are TGTGCCAGCAGCCAAGATTGTGCTCTTGCGGGAGCTCTTGCCGGGGAGCTGTTTTTT.

The table lists this clone with a few counts. The rearrangement uses TRBV12-3 or TRBV12-4 and TRBJ1-3; a possible D gene is TRBD1 (6 bases). This CDR3 contains 13 residues. The V end lost 4 bases, the J end lost 4 bases, and 8 bases lay between the germline ends. The CDR3 sequence is CASSWGLGNTIYF. For the CDR3, the DNA is TGTGCCAGCAGTTGGGGGCTCGGAAACACCATATATTTT.

V usage is TRBV6-2 or TRBV6-3 and J usage is TRBJ2-7, with 10 bases identical to TRBD2. J was trimmed by 3 bases and V by 4 bases; bases with no gene match: 9. CDR1 and CDR2 (germline): MNHEY, SVGEGT. The CDR3 length is 16 residues. CDR3 sequence (DNA): TGTGCCAGCAGTTCCGCAGCGGGGGGGCGTTTCTACGAGCAGTACTTC. It codes for CASSSAAGGRFYEQYF.

Only one count was recorded for this clone. The chain carries TRBV19 and TRBJ1-1; 7 bases fit TRBD1. The CDR3 loop spans 15 amino acids. Germline CDR1 reads LNHDA; CDR2 reads SQIVND (reference sequence). V was clipped by 4 bases and J by 3 bases; unmatched bases: 8. The CDR3 here is CASSKDRTRDTEAFF. The DNA of the CDR3 is TGTGCCAGTAGTAAGGACAGGACGAGAGACACTGAAGCTTTCTTT. Based on the CDR3 plus reference TRBV19 and TRBJ1-1, the full variable domain is DGGITQSPKYLFRKEGQNVTLSCEQNLNHDAMYWYRQDPGQGLRLIYYSQIVNDFQKGDIAEGYSVSREKKESFPLTVTSAQKNPTAFYLCASSKDRTRDTEAFFGQGTRLTVV.

The chain couples TRBV3-1 (or the pseudogene TRBV3-2) to TRBJ1-2, with a tentative D call TRBD1 (5 bases). CDR1 is LGHDT and CDR2 is YNNKEL in the germline V gene (reference sequence). The V end was cut by 4 bases, the J end by 6 bases, with 12 bases between. This CDR3 is 13 amino acids long. CDR3 residues: CASSPMTEDGYTF. The CDR3 DNA reads as TGTGCCAGCAGCCCCATGACAGAAGATGGCTACACCTTC.